Presented here are 23 T cell receptor beta chains from one specimen sequenced in a study of T cells after yellow fever vaccination. TCRdb re-analysed the 5' RACE reads in MiXCR, keeping a single row per CDR3 protein. The sample lists 300,000 to 400,000 distinct CDR3 sequences, about 10% occurring once. Material: CD4+ T cells sorted from PBMCs, obtained 45 days after the yellow fever booster vaccination. The receptors shown here come from a man aged 18 to 30 who received the YFV17D yellow fever vaccine.

This clonotype was observed a few times. The chain has TRBV25-1 and TRBJ1-6, with D unclear. Trimming removed 4 bases at V and 11 bases at J, with 12 bases between. Germline V gene data show CDR1 as MGHDK and CDR2 as SYGVNS. The CDR3 runs 13 residues. The CDR3 reads CASSGGMRTPLHF. Here the CDR3 DNA reads TGTGCCAGCAGTGGAGGGATGAGGACACCCCTCCACTTT.

The chain uses TRBV28 and TRBJ1-5, with 11 bases matching TRBD1. From germline, CDR1 is MDHEN and CDR2 SYDVKM. V lost 5 bases and J lost 5; bases outside the gene matches: 5. The length of the CDR3 is 15 residues. CDR3: CASSPGQGGDQPQHF. CDR3 DNA sequence: TGTGCCAGCAGTCCGGGACAGGGGGGTGATCAGCCCCAGCATTTT.

This clonotype was seen at least ten times. V is TRBV7-2 and J is TRBJ2-7; no clear D. Trimming left V 0 bases short and J 2 bases short, with 8 bases between. CDR3 length: 14 residues. CDR1 is SGHTA, CDR2 FQGNSA, per germline. CDR3 amino acids: CASSLAPYPYEQYF. The CDR3 DNA is TGTGCCAGCAGCTTAGCGCCCTATCCCTACGAGCAGTACTTC.

This clonotype turned up a few times. This chain links TRBV20-1 with TRBJ1-2; D unclear. In germline, CDR1 is DFQATT, CDR2 SNEGSKA (reference sequence). V dropped 0 bases and J dropped 5 bases, with 13 bases sitting between them. The CDR3 loop spans 14 amino acids. Here the CDR3 reads CSARDRSVWYGYTF. DNA for the CDR3: TGCAGTGCTAGAGATAGGAGTGTATGGTATGGCTACACCTTC.

This clonotype was seen repeatedly, ten times or more. V usage is TRBV7-7 and J usage is TRBJ2-5; possibly TRBD1 or TRBD2 for D (5 bases each). Germline V gene sequence: CDR1 SSHAT, CDR2 FNYEAQ (reference sequence). CDR3 length: 13 residues. The V and J ends lost 5 bases and 0 bases respectively, with 7 bases between them. The CDR3 here is CASSPGHQETQYF. The CDR3 DNA is TGTGCCAGCAGCCCGGGACACCAAGAGACCCAGTACTTC.

This rearrangement joins TRBV12-3 or TRBV12-4 to TRBJ1-1; D gene unclear. CDR3 length: 14 residues. V was cut by 1 base and J by 5 bases, with 11 bases left in between. CDR3 amino acids: CASSLVLQHTEAFF. CDR3 nucleotide sequence: TGTGCCAGCAGTTTAGTTTTGCAGCATACTGAAGCTTTCTTT.

This chain links TRBV7-2 with TRBJ1-2, with D hard to call. Trimming took off 4 bases at V and 6 bases at J, with 9 bases between the two ends. The CDR3 runs 12 residues. From germline, CDR1 is SGHTA and CDR2 FQGNSA. This chain's CDR3 is CASSYGSHGYTF. The CDR3 DNA follows: TGTGCCAGCAGCTACGGGAGCCATGGCTACACCTTC.

This clonotype was seen ten or more times. This chain connects TRBV6-5 to TRBJ2-6; D gene unclear. This CDR3 region has 14 residues. Trimming removed 6 bases from V and 0 bases from J, with 6 bases in between. Germline V gene data show CDR1 as MNHEY and CDR2 as SVGAGI. The CDR3, as DNA: TGTGCCAGCAGCCGGATCTCTGGGGCCAACGTCCTGACTTTC. Translation: CASSRISGANVLTF.

The chain couples TRBV6-2 or TRBV6-3 to TRBJ2-1; 11 bases map to TRBD2. The CDR3 extends over 14 amino acids. The V segment lost 6 bases and the J segment 9 bases; nucleotides outside the gene matches: 7. Germline lookup yields CDR1 MNHEY and CDR2 SVGEGT. CDR3 sequence: CASSRSGGEGEQFF. The CDR3 bases are TGTGCCAGCAGCCGTAGCGGGGGGGAGGGTGAGCAGTTCTTC.

This clonotype was detected a few times. The chain is built from TRBV6-1 and TRBJ2-2, with D possibly called TRBD1 or TRBD2 (5 bases each). Per the germline V gene, CDR1 is MNHNS and CDR2 is SASEGT. This CDR3 comprises 15 residues. The germline V and J ends were trimmed by 7 bases and 6 bases, with 18 bases remaining between them. The DNA of the CDR3 is TGTGCCAGCAACCCCCCAGGGAGCAATGCCGGGGAGCTGTTTTTT. This codes for CASNPPGSNAGELFF.

There are a few counts of this clonotype. J is TRBJ2-4 and V is TRBV7-6; D may be TRBD1 (6 bases). CDR3 length: 14 amino acids. V was pared by 1 base and J by 6 bases, with 10 bases between. Germline lookup yields CDR1 SGHVS and CDR2 FNYEAQ. CDR3 in amino acids: CASSLGEDRNIQYF. In DNA form, the CDR3 reads TGTGCCAGCAGCTTAGGAGAGGACAGAAACATTCAGTACTTC.

The table lists this clonotype with many counts. This chain uses TRBV9 with TRBJ2-6; D is unresolved. The germline V gene encodes CDR1 SGDLS and CDR2 YYNGEE. The CDR3 extends over 17 amino acids. V was cut by 1 base and J by 0 bases, with 11 bases left in between. The CDR3 sequence is CASSVHQGNSGANVLTF. CDR3 bases: TGTGCCAGCAGCGTACATCAAGGTAACTCTGGGGCCAACGTCCTGACTTTC.

The sample holds many counts of this clonotype. The chain carries TRBV9 and TRBJ1-1; perhaps TRBD1 as D (6 bases). Germline V lookup: CDR1 SGDLS, CDR2 YYNGEE. V lost 1 base to trimming and J lost 1 base, with 8 bases between them. The CDR3 length is 14 residues. CDR3 bases: TGTGCCAGCAGCGTAACGGGGGCGAACACTGAAGCTTTCTTT. Its translation: CASSVTGANTEAFF.

This clonotype was counted between two and nine times. The V and J genes are TRBV7-2 and TRBJ2-1; unclear D gene. The V gene lost 3 bases and the J gene lost 10 bases, with 16 bases spanning the gap. The CDR3 has 14 residues. The germline V gene has CDR1 SGHTA and CDR2 FQGNSA. The CDR3 region has the DNA TGTGCCAGCAGCTTCTATGGGTCTAGTAGCGAGCAGTTCTTC. Its protein product is CASSFYGSSSEQFF.

This clonotype was detected a few times. The chain carries TRBV7-8 and TRBJ1-6, with a tentative D call TRBD1 (5 bases). The V gene lost 0 bases and the J gene lost 9 bases, with 9 bases spanning the gap. The germline V gene encodes CDR1 SGHVS and CDR2 FQNEAQ. The CDR3 is 14 amino acids. The CDR3 sequence is CASSLAGESSPLHF. DNA for the CDR3: TGTGCCAGCAGCTTAGCGGGGGAGTCTTCACCCCTCCACTTT.

This clonotype showed up many times. This chain uses TRBV7-2 with TRBJ2-3; no definite D call. The CDR3 consists of 15 residues. Trimming removed 1 base at V and 2 bases at J, with 10 bases between. Per the germline V gene, CDR1 is SGHTA and CDR2 is FQGNSA. CDR3 DNA: TGTGCCAGCAGCTTAGGCCCTCTGTTCACAGATACGCAGTATTTT. It is translated as CASSLGPLFTDTQYF.

This clonotype has a count of ten or more. The chain uses TRBV4-1 and TRBJ2-5; 9 bases are shared with TRBD2. This CDR3 region has 14 residues. The ends lost 5 bases at V and 4 bases at J; junction bases unmatched: 5. The germline V gene encodes CDR1 MGHRA and CDR2 YSYEKL. CDR3 amino acids: CASSARGGGETQYF. The DNA for the CDR3 is TGCGCCAGCAGCGCGCGCGGGGGGGGAGAGACCCAGTACTTC.

J is TRBJ2-2 and V is TRBV5-1, with 10 bases lining up with TRBD1. CDR1 and CDR2 (germline): SGHRS, YFSETQ. The CDR3 consists of 16 residues. V lost 5 bases to trimming and J lost 5 bases; unmatched junction nucleotides: 9. The DNA of the CDR3 is TGCGCCAGCAGTTTCCTTGGACAGGGGGAGACCGGGGAGCTGTTTTTT. Amino acids: CASSFLGQGETGELFF.

The chain has TRBV7-2 and TRBJ1-4; 8 bases fit TRBD1. V dropped 5 bases and J dropped 10; count of bases not matched to a gene: 15. In germline, CDR1 is SGHTA, CDR2 FQGNSA. This CDR3 has 16 residues. DNA for the CDR3: TGTGCCAGCAGCCGAGGCCTGGGCAGGGGGCGAGCAAAACTGTTTTTT. The encoded protein is CASSRGLGRGRAKLFF.

The gene calls are TRBV29-1 and TRBJ2-5; D uncertain. This CDR3 region has 13 residues. Trimming removed 1 base at V and 2 bases at J, with 8 bases between. Germline values: CDR1 SQVTM, CDR2 ANQGSEA. Here the CDR3 reads CSVEGVAQETQYF. The CDR3 bases are TGCAGCGTTGAAGGGGTTGCTCAAGAGACCCAGTACTTC.

V is TRBV7-9 and J is TRBJ1-4, with D possibly being TRBD1 (6 bases). Germline values: CDR1 SEHNR, CDR2 FQNEAQ (reference sequence). Trimming took off 5 bases at V and 5 bases at J, with 12 bases between the two ends. This CDR3 is built from 14 residues. The CDR3 here is CASSNRDINEKLFF. The CDR3, as DNA: TGTGCCAGCAGCAACCGGGACATAAATGAAAAACTGTTTTTT. The variable domain in full, completed from reference TRBV7-9 and TRBJ1-4, reads DTGVSQNPRHKITKRGQNVTFRCDPISEHNRLYWYRQTLGQGPEFLTYFQNEAQLEKSRLLSDRFSAERPKGSFSTLEIQRTEQGDSAMYLCASSNRDINEKLFFGSGTQLSVL.

This clonotype showed up just a few times. The chain is built from TRBV4-2 and TRBJ2-3; the D gene could be TRBD1 or TRBD2 (6 bases each). Trimming cost V 4 bases and J 5 bases, with 19 bases left between them. Germline CDR1 LGHNA, CDR2 YNFKEQ. This CDR3 spans 16 amino acids. The CDR3 nucleotides read TGTGCCAGCAGCCCATCGGGGGCCGCGACTTTAGATACGCAGTATTTT. This translates into CASSPSGAATLDTQYF.

This clonotype has just a few counts. The V and J genes are TRBV4-1 and TRBJ2-1; D ambiguous. Trimming removed 1 base at V and 0 bases at J, with 13 bases between. Germline CDR1 MGHRA, CDR2 YSYEKL. CDR3 length: 17 amino acids. The CDR3 region has the DNA TGCGCCAGCAGCCAAGGTAGGGCGCGGAGCTCCTACAATGAGCAGTTCTTC. Translated, it gives CASSQGRARSSYNEQFF.